This T cell receptor (beta chain) was sequenced in a study of blood T cell repertoires in COVID-19. Study at large: Acute-phase and convalescent COVID-19 samples originated in the United States, Italy and Spain.

Assay used: immunoSEQ multiplex PCR; TCRdb lists only in-frame clones, some missing. Of about 280,000 clones listed, 70% to 90% were seen once; the top ten hold less than 6.5%. Germline V gives CDR1 SNHLY, CDR2 FYNNEI. V shed 4 bases and J 7 bases; nucleotides not matched to a gene: 9. CDR3 length: 15 amino acids. This sequence was found in a man aged 45 to 65 with active or convalescent COVID-19. Sequenced material: peripheral blood. V and J are TRBV2 and TRBJ1-2; 10 nucleotides align to TRBD1. CDR3 coding DNA: TGTGCCAGCAGTGTTCGCGGACAGGGGGGTTCTGGCTACACCTTC. This codes for CASSVRGQGGSGYTF.